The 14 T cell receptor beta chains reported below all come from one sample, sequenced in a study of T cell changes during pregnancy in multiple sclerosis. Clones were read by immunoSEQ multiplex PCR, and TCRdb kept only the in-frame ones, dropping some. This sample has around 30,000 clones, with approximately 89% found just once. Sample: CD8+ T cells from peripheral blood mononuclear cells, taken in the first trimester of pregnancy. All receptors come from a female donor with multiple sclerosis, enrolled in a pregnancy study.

Here the CDR3 reads CASSSYGTSGMMQYF. The CDR3 DNA reads TGTGCCAGCAGCTCGTACGGGACTAGCGGGATGATGCAGTACTTC. The chain uses TRBV13 and TRBJ2-7; 13 nucleotides agree with TRBD2. The CDR3 length is 15 residues. Unmatched junction bases numbered 9, after V lost 4 bases and J lost 9 bases. CDR1 and CDR2 from the germline V gene are PRHDT and FYEKMQ (reference sequence).

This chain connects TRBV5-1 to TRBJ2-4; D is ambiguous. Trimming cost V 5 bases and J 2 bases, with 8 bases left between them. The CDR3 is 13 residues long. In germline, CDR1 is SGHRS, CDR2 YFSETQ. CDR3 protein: CASRANTKNIQYF. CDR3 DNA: TGCGCCAGCAGGGCAAACACCAAAAACATTCAGTACTTC.

The CDR3 region is CASRTSGYEQYF. The CDR3 nucleotides are TGTGCCAGCCGGACTAGCGGCTACGAGCAGTACTTC. J is TRBJ2-7 and V is TRBV10-3; 10 nucleotides line up with TRBD2. Trimming at V came to 10 bases and at J to 3 bases, leaving 3 bases not matched to a gene. This CDR3 contains 12 residues. Germline V lookup: CDR1 ENHRY, CDR2 SYGVKD.

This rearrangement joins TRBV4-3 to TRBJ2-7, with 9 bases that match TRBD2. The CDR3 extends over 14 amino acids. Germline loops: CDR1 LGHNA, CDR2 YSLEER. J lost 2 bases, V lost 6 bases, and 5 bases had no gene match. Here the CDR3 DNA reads TGCGCCAGCAGTGAGACTAGCGGAACCTACGAGCAGTACTTC. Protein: CASSETSGTYEQYF.

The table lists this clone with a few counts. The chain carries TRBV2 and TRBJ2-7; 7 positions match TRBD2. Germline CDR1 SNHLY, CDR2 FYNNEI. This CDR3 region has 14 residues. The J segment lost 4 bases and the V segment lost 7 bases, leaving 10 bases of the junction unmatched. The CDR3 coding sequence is TGTGCCAGCATAACGCGGGAGCGTAAGTACGAGCAGTACTTC. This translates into CASITRERKYEQYF.

The CDR3 DNA is TGTGCCAGCAGCAAAGTAGGGGACAGGGGTTATGGCAATCAGCCCCAGCATTTT. It yields the protein CASSKVGDRGYGNQPQHF. The V gene is TRBV21-1, the J gene TRBJ1-5; the D call TRBD1 from the table was never checked on the DNA. TRBV21-1 is listed as a pseudogene. The CDR3 spans 18 residues.

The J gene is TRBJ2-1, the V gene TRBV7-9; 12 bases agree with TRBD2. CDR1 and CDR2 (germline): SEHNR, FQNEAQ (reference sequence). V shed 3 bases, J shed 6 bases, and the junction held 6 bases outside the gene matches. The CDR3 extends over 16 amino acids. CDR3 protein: CASSLWTSGKTNEQFF. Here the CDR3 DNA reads TGTGCCAGCAGCTTGTGGACTAGCGGGAAGACCAATGAGCAGTTCTTC.

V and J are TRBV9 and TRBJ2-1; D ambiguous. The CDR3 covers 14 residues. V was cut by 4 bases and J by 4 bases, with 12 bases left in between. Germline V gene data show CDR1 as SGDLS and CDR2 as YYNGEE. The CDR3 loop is CASSPVSGYNEQFF. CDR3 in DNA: TGTGCCAGCAGCCCCGTGAGTGGTTACAATGAGCAGTTCTTC.

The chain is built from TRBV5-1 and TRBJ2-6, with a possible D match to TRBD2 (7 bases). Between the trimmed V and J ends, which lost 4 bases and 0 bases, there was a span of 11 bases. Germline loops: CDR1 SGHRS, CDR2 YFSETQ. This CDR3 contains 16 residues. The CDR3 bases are TGCGCCAGCAGCCGAGGGGGGGGCTCTGGGGCCAACGTCCTGACTTTC. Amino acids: CASSRGGGSGANVLTF.

DNA of the CDR3: TGTGCCAGCAGTGACAGCCCTCAAAACACCGGGGAGCTGTTTTTT. Translation gives CASSDSPQNTGELFF. This chain links TRBV27 with TRBJ2-2; D perhaps matches TRBD1 (5 bases). CDR1 and CDR2 from the germline V gene are MNHEY and SMNVEV (reference sequence). V gave up 5 bases and J gave up 2 bases, with 12 bases separating them. The CDR3 length is 15 residues.

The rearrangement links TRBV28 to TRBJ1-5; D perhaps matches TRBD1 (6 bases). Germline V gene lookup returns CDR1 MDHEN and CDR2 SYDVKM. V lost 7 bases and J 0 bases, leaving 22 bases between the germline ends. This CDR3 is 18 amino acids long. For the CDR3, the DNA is TGTGCCAGCACTCAGACAGGTCCTTCTTATTATAGCAATCAGCCCCAGCATTTT. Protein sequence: CASTQTGPSYYSNQPQHF.

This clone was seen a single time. CDR3 nucleotide sequence: TGTGCCAGCAGCGGACAACAGGGCACCCAAGAGACCCAGTACTTC. Protein sequence: CASSGQQGTQETQYF. The chain is built from TRBV7-6 and TRBJ2-5; maybe TRBD1 (6 bases). V was shortened by 5 bases and J by 1 base, with 14 bases between the two germline ends. In germline, CDR1 is SGHVS, CDR2 FNYEAQ. The CDR3 runs to 15 residues.

DNA of the CDR3: TGTGCCAGCAGTTTCCGGGCGGGCGGGGAGCTGTTTTTT. Amino acids: CASSFRAGGELFF. The chain combines TRBV27 with TRBJ2-2, with TRBD2 as a possible D gene (5 bases). Trimming removed 3 bases from V and 7 bases from J, with 9 bases in between. Germline V lookup: CDR1 MNHEY, CDR2 SMNVEV (reference sequence). The CDR3 totals 13 residues.

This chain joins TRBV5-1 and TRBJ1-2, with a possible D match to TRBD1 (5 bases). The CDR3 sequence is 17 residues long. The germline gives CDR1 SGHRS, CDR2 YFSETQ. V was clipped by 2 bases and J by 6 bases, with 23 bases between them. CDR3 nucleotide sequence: TGCGCCAGCAGCTTAAGCCCGCCAGGGAAATTGGTGGATGGCTACACCTTC. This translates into CASSLSPPGKLVDGYTF.